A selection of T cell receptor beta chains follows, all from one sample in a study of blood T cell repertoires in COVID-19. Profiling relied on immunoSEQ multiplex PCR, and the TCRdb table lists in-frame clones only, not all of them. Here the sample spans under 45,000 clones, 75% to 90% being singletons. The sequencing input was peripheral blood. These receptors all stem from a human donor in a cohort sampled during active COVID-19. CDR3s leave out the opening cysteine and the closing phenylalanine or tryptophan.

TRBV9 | ASSVEGAGTGELF
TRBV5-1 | ASSPRGGANTDTQY
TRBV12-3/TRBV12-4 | ASSSPQYEQY
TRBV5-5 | ASSLRLSPSGNTIY
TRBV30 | AWSWGTGGTDEQY
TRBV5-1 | ASSNPGTREQY
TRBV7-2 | ASSLVSSGGAWDTGELF
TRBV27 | ASRPRGGTNEQF
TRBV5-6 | ASSFRLVNNEQF
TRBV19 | ASKEVELANYGYT
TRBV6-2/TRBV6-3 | ASSRTGGVSNQPQH
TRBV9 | ASSPRAQAGNEQF
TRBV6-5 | ASSKTGNTEAF
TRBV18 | ASSFTDRGLSYEQY
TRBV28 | ASSFSGIAYEQY
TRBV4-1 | ASSQEPGQTYEQY
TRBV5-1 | ASSSGQVNQPQH
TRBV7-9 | ASSFLLAGNTDTQY
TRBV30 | ACPAYRAGANVLT
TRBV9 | ASSPGVETQY
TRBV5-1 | ASSSIGGLVDTQY
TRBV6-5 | ASSRQGGNTEAF
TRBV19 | ASSTPGKAEREQY
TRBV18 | ASSPRQSPEAF
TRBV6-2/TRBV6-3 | ASSQAREGWWFEQF
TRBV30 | AWSVGTTVASYGYT
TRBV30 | AWTRSQGYT
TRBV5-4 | ASSLVRGNTEAF